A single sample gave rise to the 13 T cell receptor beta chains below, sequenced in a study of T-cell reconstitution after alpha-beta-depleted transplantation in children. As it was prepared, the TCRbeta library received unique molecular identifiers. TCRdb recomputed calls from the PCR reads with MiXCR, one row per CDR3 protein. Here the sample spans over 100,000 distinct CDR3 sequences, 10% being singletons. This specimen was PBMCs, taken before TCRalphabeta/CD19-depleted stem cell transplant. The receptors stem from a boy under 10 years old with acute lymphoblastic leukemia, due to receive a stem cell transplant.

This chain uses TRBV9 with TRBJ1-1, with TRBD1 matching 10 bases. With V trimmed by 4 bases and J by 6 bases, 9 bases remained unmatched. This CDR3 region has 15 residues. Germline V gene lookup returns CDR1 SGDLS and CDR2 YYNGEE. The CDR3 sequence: CASSPRTGGNAEAFF. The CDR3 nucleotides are TGTGCCAGCAGCCCTCGGACAGGGGGTAATGCTGAAGCTTTCTTT.

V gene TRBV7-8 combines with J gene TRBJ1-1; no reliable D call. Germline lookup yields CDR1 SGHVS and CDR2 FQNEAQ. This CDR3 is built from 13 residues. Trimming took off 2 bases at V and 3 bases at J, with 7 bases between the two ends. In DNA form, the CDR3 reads TGTGCCAGCAGCTTAATTGTCCACACTGAAGCTTTCTTT. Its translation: CASSLIVHTEAFF.

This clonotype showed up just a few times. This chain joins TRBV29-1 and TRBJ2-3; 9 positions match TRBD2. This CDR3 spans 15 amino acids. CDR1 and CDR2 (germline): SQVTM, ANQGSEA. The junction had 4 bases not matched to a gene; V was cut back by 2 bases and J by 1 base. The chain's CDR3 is CSVEPTSGRTDTQYF. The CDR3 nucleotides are TGCAGCGTTGAACCGACTAGCGGACGCACAGATACGCAGTATTTT.

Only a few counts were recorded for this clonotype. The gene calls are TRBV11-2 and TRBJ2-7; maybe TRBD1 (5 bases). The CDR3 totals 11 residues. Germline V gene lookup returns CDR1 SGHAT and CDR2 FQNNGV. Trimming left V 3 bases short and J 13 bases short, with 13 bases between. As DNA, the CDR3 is TGTGCCAGCAGCTTTGCGGCCAGGGAATACTTC. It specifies CASSFAAREYF.

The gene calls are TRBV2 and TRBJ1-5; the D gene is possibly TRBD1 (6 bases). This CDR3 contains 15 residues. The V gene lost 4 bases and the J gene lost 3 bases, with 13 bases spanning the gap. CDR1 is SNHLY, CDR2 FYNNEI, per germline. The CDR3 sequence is CASSVGGGNNQPQHF. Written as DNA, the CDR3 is TGTGCCAGCAGTGTAGGGGGGGGAAACAATCAGCCCCAGCATTTT.

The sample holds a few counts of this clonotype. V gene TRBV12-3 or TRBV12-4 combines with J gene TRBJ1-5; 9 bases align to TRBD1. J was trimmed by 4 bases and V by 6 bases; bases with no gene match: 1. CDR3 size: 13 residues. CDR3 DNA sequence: TGTGCCAGCAGGGGGACAGGGAATCAGCCCCAGCATTTT. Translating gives CASRGTGNQPQHF.

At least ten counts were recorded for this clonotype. The CDR3 reads CASSPRTSGYNEQFF. DNA of the CDR3: TGTGCCAGCAGCCCCAGGACTAGCGGCTATAATGAGCAGTTCTTC. The chain recombines TRBV13 with TRBJ2-1; TRBD2 aligns across 10 bases. Germline assignment: CDR1 PRHDT and CDR2 FYEKMQ (reference sequence). The CDR3 has 15 residues. V dropped 5 bases and J dropped 7; count of bases not matched to a gene: 8.

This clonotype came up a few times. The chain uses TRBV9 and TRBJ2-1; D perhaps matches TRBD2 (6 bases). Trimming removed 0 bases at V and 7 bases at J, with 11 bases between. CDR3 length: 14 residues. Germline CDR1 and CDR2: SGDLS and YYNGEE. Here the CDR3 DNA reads TGTGCCAGCAGCGTAGCGGCGGGGAGGAATGAGCAGTTCTTC. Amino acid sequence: CASSVAAGRNEQFF.

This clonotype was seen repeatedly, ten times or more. The chain's CDR3 is CASSLGASGANVLTF. CDR3 bases: TGTGCCAGCAGCTTGGGAGCCTCTGGGGCCAACGTCCTGACTTTC. This sequence joins TRBV5-6 and TRBJ2-6; D is unresolved. Deletions cut 0 bases from V and 0 bases from J, with 4 bases between. This CDR3 comprises 15 residues. CDR1 SGHDT and CDR2 YYEEEE come from the germline V gene.

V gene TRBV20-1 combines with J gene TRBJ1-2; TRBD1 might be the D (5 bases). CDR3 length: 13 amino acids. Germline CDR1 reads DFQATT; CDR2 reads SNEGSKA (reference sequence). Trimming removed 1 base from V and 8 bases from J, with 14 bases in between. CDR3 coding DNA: TGCAGTGCTAGAGTGGGCAGGGATAAGGGCTACACCTTC. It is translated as CSARVGRDKGYTF.

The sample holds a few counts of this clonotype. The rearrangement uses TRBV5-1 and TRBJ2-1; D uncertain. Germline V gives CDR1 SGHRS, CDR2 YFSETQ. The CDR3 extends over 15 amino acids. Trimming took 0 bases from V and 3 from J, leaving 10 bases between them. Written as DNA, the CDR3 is TGCGCCAGCAGCTTGGCCAAACAGAACTACAATGAGCAGTTCTTC. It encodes CASSLAKQNYNEQFF.

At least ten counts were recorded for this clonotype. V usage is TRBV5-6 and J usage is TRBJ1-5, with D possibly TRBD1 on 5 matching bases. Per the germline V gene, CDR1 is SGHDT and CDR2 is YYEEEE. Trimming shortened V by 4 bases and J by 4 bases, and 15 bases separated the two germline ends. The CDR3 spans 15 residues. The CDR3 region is CASSPKGTGNQPQHF. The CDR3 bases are TGTGCCAGCAGCCCCAAGGGGACGGGAAATCAGCCCCAGCATTTT.

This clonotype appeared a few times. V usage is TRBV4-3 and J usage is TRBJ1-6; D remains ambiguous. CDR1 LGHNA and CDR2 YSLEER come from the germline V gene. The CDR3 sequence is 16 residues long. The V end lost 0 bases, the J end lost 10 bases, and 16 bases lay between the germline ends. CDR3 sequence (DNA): TGCGCCAGCAGCCAAGATGGGATGGCGTCAGGCTCACCCCTCCACTTT. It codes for CASSQDGMASGSPLHF.